The clone carrying this T cell receptor beta chain was found a few times. What it recognizes is unknown. Indicated treatment: oral pan-JAK inhibitor, 5-10 mg twice daily. These data belong to a study of CD8+ T cells in alopecia areata. Findings and caveats of the study: Normal skin contains resident alphabeta T cells, and these are also sequenced in scalp samples.

As the sequencing template, cDNA was produced by extracting RNA and reverse transcribing it. Measured with immunoSEQ multiplex PCR; TCRdb has only the in-frame clones, and not every one. The repertoire holds around 300,000 clones, around three fifths seen once, with about 0.93% in the top ten. The CDR3 extends over 17 amino acids. The specimen was CD4+ T cells sorted from blood, collected around week 54, from a patient treated with tofacitinib. The TCR sequence derives from a human donor with alopecia areata. This chain uses TRBV21-1 with TRBJ1-5; the table's D call, TRBD1, has no DNA check behind it. TRBV21-1 is a pseudogene segment. In DNA, the CDR3 is TGTGCCAGCAGCAAAGTAAGACAGGGAAATCGCAATCAGCCCCAGCATTTT. Its protein is CASSKVRQGNRNQPQHF.